This T cell receptor (beta chain) was identified in a study of TIL therapy for anti-PD-1-resistant metastatic lung cancer. This clone was observed a handful of times. Time point specified: pre-treatment sample, taken before nivolumab and TIL therapy. V shed 0 bases and J shed 7 bases, with 3 bases lying between them. Germline CDR1 is WNHNN and CDR2 is SYGVQD (reference sequence). This CDR3 is 12 amino acids long. The libraries were made with immunoSEQ v3. TCRdb keeps only in-frame clones here, not all; method: immunoSEQ multiplex PCR. The table shows about 21,000 clones, with about 71% occurring only once.

Sequences were derived from blood, sampled at baseline. This chain joins TRBV10-1 and TRBJ2-2; D not certain. The sequence was collected from a person between 25 and 79 years old with non-small cell lung cancer. The CDR3 DNA is TGCGCCAGCAGTGAGTCCGGCGGGGAGCTGTTTTTT. Protein product: CASSESGGELFF.